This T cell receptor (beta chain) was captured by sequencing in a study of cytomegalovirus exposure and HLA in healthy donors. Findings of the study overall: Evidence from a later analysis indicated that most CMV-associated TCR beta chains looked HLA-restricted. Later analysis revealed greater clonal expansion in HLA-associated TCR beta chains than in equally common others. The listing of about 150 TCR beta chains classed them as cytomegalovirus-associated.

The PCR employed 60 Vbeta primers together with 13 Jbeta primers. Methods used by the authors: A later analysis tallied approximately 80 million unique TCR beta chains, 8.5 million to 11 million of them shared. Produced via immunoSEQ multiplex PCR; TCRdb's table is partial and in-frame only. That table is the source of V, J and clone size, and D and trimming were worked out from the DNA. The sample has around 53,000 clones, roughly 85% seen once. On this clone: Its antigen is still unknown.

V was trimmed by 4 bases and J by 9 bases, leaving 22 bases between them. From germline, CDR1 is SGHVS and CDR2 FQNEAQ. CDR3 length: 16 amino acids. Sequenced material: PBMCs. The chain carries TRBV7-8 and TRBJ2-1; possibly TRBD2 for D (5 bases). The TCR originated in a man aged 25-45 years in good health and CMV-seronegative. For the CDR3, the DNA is TGTGCCAGCAGCTACTTGGGTCCGGTGCGGGCGTCTGAGCAGTTCTTC. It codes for CASSYLGPVRASEQFF.